This T cell receptor (beta chain) is from a study of control samples from healthy donors and cancer patients. V trimming: 3 bases; J trimming: 4 bases; junction bases outside the gene matches: 9. From germline, CDR1 is LNHDA and CDR2 SQIVND (reference sequence). The CDR3 extends over 16 amino acids. Clones were sequenced by immunoSEQ multiplex PCR, and TCRdb holds only the in-frame ones, with some missing. The profile shows around 50,000 clones, around 95% of them singletons. This chain uses TRBV19 with TRBJ1-5; 7 nucleotides align to TRBD1. The receptor was isolated from a man aged 30-40 years in good health. The sample consisted of blood. CDR3 protein: CASSIEGASRNQPQHF. Here the CDR3 DNA reads TGTGCCAGTAGTATTGAGGGGGCGTCTAGGAATCAGCCCCAGCATTTT.